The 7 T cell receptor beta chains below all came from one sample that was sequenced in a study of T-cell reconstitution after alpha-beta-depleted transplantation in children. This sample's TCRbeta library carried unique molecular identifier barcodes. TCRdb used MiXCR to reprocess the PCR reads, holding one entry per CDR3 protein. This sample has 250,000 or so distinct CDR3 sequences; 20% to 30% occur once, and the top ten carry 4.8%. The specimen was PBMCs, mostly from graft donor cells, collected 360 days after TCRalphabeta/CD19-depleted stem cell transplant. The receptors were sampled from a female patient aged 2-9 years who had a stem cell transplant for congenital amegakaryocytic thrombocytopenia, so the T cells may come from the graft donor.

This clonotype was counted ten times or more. CDR3 DNA: TGTGCCACCAGCAGAGCAGGGAACTATGGCTACACCTTC. Its translation is CATSRAGNYGYTF. V usage is TRBV15 and J usage is TRBJ1-2; tentative D call: TRBD1 (5 bases). Trimming removed 1 base from V and 2 bases from J, with 5 bases in between. Germline CDR1 and CDR2: LNHNV and YYDKDF (reference sequence). This CDR3 contains 13 residues. The full variable domain, its missing parts supplied by reference TRBV15 and TRBJ1-2, is DAMVIQNPRYQVTQFGKPVTLSCSQTLNHNVMYWYQQKSSQAPKLLFHYYDKDFNNEADTPDNFQSRRPNTSFCFLDIRSPGLGDTAMYLCATSRAGNYGYTFGSGTRLTVV.

The CDR3 DNA reads as TGTGCCATCAGTGAAACTTCGGCCAAAAACATTCAGTACTTC. Encoded protein: CAISETSAKNIQYF. This chain links TRBV10-3 with TRBJ2-4; D is unresolved. The germline V gene has CDR1 ENHRY and CDR2 SYGVKD. The V end was cut by 3 bases, the J end by 1 base, with 7 bases between. This CDR3 is 14 amino acids long.

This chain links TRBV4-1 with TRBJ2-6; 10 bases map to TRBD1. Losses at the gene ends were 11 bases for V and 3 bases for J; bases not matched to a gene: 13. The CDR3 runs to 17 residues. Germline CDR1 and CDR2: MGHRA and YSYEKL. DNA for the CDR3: TGCGCCGTAGCCGCTGGGACAGGGGAATTTGGGGCCAACGTCCTGACTTTC. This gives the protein CAVAAGTGEFGANVLTF.

The CDR3 DNA follows: TGCAGTGCTAAACAGGCCCGCTTAGCCAAAAACATTCAGTACTTC. It yields the protein CSAKQARLAKNIQYF. The chain combines TRBV20-1 with TRBJ2-4; D may be TRBD1 (5 bases). The V and J ends lost 4 bases and 0 bases respectively, with 13 bases between them. The CDR3 runs to 15 residues. Germline CDR1 reads DFQATT; CDR2 reads SNEGSKA (reference sequence).

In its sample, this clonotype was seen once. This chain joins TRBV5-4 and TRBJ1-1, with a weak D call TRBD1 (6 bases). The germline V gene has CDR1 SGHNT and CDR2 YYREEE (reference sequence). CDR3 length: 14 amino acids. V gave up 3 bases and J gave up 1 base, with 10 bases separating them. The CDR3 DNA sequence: TGTGCCAGCAGCTCCGGACAGAAGAACACTGAAGCTTTCTTT. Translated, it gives CASSSGQKNTEAFF. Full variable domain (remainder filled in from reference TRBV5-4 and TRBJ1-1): ETGVTQSPTHLIKTRGQQVTLRCSSQSGHNTVSWYQQALGQGPQFIFQYYREEENGRGNFPPRFSGLQFPNYSSELNVNALELDDSALYLCASSSGQKNTEAFFGQGTRLTVV.

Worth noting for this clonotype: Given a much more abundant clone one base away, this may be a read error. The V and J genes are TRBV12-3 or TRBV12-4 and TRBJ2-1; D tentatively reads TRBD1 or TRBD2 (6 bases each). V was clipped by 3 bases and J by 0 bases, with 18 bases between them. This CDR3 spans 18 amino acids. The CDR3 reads CASSFRPAEGGSYNEQFF. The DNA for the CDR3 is TGTGCCAGCAGTTTTCGTCCGGCTGAGGGGGGCTCCTACAATGAGCAGTTCTTC.

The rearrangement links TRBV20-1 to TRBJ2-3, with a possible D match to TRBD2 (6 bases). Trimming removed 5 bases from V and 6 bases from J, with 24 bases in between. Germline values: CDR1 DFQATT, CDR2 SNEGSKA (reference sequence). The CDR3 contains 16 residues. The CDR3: CSAGSGLRGRGDTQYF. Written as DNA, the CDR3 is TGCAGTGCTGGATCGGGACTTAGGGGTCGTGGGGATACGCAGTATTTT.